These T cell receptor beta chains were read from a single sample in a study of blood T cells in healthy people across ages. MiXCR, run by TCRdb on the 5' RACE reads, gives a single entry per CDR3 protein. There are over 1,200,000 distinct CDR3 sequences in the sample; 59% occur only once, and about 6.3% lies in the top ten. The sequenced sample consisted of blood. The receptors were sampled from a man between 18 and 29 years old in good health. Both conserved end residues are part of each CDR3. Each record gives: clone size, V gene, D gene, J gene, CDR3 DNA, CDR3 protein. The D gene is left open where the match is weak. A row's size may be missing; if present it is once, few, many or a size class.

>few|TRBV29-1|-|TRBJ2-3
TGCAGCGCCGTCCTAGCGAATAGCACAGATACGCAGTATTTT
CSAVLANSTDTQYF
>-|TRBV7-9|TRBD1|TRBJ2-3
TGTGCCAGCAGTCCAGTATCAGGGGGTTGGACGCAGTATTTT
CASSPVSGGWTQYF
>-|TRBV12-3/TRBV12-4|-|TRBJ1-5
TGTGCCAGCAGCTCCCCCGGACGGGGAGATCAGCCCCAGCATTTT
CASSSPGRGDQPQHF
>-|TRBV5-6|TRBD2|TRBJ2-1
TGTGCCAGCAGCTCCGGGACTAGCGGGAGTCGGTACAATGAGCAGTTCTTC
CASSSGTSGSRYNEQFF
>-|TRBV5-1|TRBD1|TRBJ2-7
TGCGCCAGCAGCTTGGTTCCGACAGGGGACTCCTACGAGCAGTACTTC
CASSLVPTGDSYEQYF
>-|TRBV13|TRBD1|TRBJ2-7
TGTGCCAGCAGCCCGGGGGCGCGACAGGGGATTTACGAGCAGTACTTC
CASSPGARQGIYEQYF
>-|TRBV5-1|TRBD1|TRBJ2-1
TGCGCCAGCAGCATCGGACAGGGTGGATCTGAGCAGTTCTTC
CASSIGQGGSEQFF
>-|TRBV10-3|-|TRBJ2-7
TGTGCCATCAGTGAGGGGTGGTACGAGCAGTACTTC
CAISEGWYEQYF
>once|TRBV27|TRBD1|TRBJ2-2
TGTGCCAGCAGGCGGACAGGGCCGGGTCCCGGGGAGCTGTTTTTT
CASRRTGPGPGELFF
>-|TRBV20-1|-|TRBJ1-6
TGCAGTGCAACGGACACCTATAATTCACCCCTCCACTTT
CSATDTYNSPLHF
>-|TRBV5-1|TRBD1|TRBJ1-2
TGCGCCAGCAGCTTCCTGGGACAGGAGACGAATGGCTACACCTTC
CASSFLGQETNGYTF
>-|TRBV7-9|TRBD1|TRBJ2-1
TGTGCCAGCAGCTCCCGGGACAGGGTCTACAATGAGCAGTTCTTC
CASSSRDRVYNEQFF
>-|TRBV11-2|-|TRBJ2-3
TGTGCCAGCAGCTTCGATCTCGGTTGGGCAGATACGCAGTATTTT
CASSFDLGWADTQYF
>-|TRBV5-1|-|TRBJ2-1
TGCGCCAGCAGCTTGGATGGGGCAGGGATGGATGAGCAGTTCTTC
CASSLDGAGMDEQFF
>-|TRBV3-1|TRBD2|TRBJ2-3
TGTGCCAGCAGCCAGACTAGCGGAGGCCCGGATACGCAGTATTTT
CASSQTSGGPDTQYF
>few|TRBV7-8|TRBD2|TRBJ2-1
TGTGCCAGCAGCTCGGGACTAGCGGGAACTACCTACAATGAGCAGTTCTTC
CASSSGLAGTTYNEQFF
>-|TRBV15|-|TRBJ2-1
TGTGCCACCAGCAGAGCTGGCGGTGGGGAGCAGTTCTTC
CATSRAGGGEQFF
>few|TRBV25-1|TRBD1|TRBJ2-5
TGTGCCAGCAGTGAAATTGACAGGGATCAAGAGACCCAGTACTTC
CASSEIDRDQETQYF
>few|TRBV4-1|-|TRBJ1-2
TGCGCCAGCAGCCCCCTGGGACTCTATGGCTACACCTTC
CASSPLGLYGYTF
>-|TRBV11-2|TRBD2|TRBJ2-5
TGTGCCAGCAGTTTCGGACTAGCGGGGGGGCCGGGAGAGACCCAGTACTTC
CASSFGLAGGPGETQYF
>once|TRBV6-5|-|TRBJ2-1
TGTGCCAGCAGTTACGGGCCTCTGAATGAGCAGTTCTTC
CASSYGPLNEQFF
>few|TRBV28|-|TRBJ2-7
TGTGCCAGCAGTGCCTTGAACCAGGAGCAGTACTTC
CASSALNQEQYF
>-|TRBV2|-|TRBJ2-7
TGTGCCAGCAGCCTAAATGTGGCTAACGAGCAGTACTTC
CASSLNVANEQYF
>-|TRBV24-1|TRBD1|TRBJ2-2
TGTGCCACCAGTGATACAGGGGTGTGGGCCACCGGGGAGCTGTTTTTT
CATSDTGVWATGELFF
>-|TRBV5-1|TRBD1|TRBJ2-7
TGCGCCAGCAGCTCAATGAGACAGGGGCCCTACGAGCAGTACTTC
CASSSMRQGPYEQYF
>-|TRBV10-3|-|TRBJ1-4
TGTGCCATCAGACAGTCTAATGAAAAACTGTTTTTT
CAIRQSNEKLFF
>few|TRBV4-1|TRBD2|TRBJ2-5
TGCGCCAGCAGCCAGACTAGCGGGGAGTACCAAGAGACCCAGTACTTC
CASSQTSGEYQETQYF
>-|TRBV11-1|TRBD2|TRBJ2-1
TGTGCCAGCAGCTTAGGTAGCGGGAGGGCCATCTATGAGCAGTTCTTC
CASSLGSGRAIYEQFF
>-|TRBV9|-|TRBJ2-4
TGTGCCAGCAGCCCAAGACGGACCCCGGGGAACATTCAGTACTTC
CASSPRRTPGNIQYF
>few|TRBV29-1|-|TRBJ2-7
TGCAGCGTTGAAGGCCCCATTGCGTACGAGCAGTACTTC
CSVEGPIAYEQYF
>once|TRBV12-3/TRBV12-4|-|TRBJ2-1
TGTGCCAGCACCCCGGGCCCGGTGGGTAATGAGCAGTTCTTC
CASTPGPVGNEQFF
>-|TRBV20-1|-|TRBJ2-2
TGCAGTGCTAGAGACCAGGGAGCCGGGGAGCTGTTTTTT
CSARDQGAGELFF
>few|TRBV5-1|TRBD1|TRBJ1-2
TGCGCCAGCAGCGAGCAGGGGGCCTATGGCTACACCTTC
CASSEQGAYGYTF
>-|TRBV7-2|TRBD1|TRBJ2-7
TGTGCCAGCAGCTTAGAAGGACAAGGGACAGGGGCCTACGAGCAGTACTTC
CASSLEGQGTGAYEQYF
>-|TRBV2|TRBD2|TRBJ2-1
TGTGCCAGCAGTGAGCGAGCGGGGACCTACAATGAGCAGTTCTTC
CASSERAGTYNEQFF
>-|TRBV11-2|-|TRBJ2-5
TGTGCCAGCAGCAGACCGAAGGGCATCAGTGGGTACCAAGAGACCCAGTACTTC
CASSRPKGISGYQETQYF
>few|TRBV15|TRBD1|TRBJ1-2
TGTGCCACCAGCAGGGGACAGAGATACTATGGCTACACCTTC
CATSRGQRYYGYTF
>-|TRBV10-2|-|TRBJ1-5
TGCGCCAGCAGTCCGGACTCCAGGGAGCAGCCCCAGCATTTT
CASSPDSREQPQHF
>-|TRBV20-1|TRBD1|TRBJ1-5
TGCAGTGCTAGCTTACAGGGGGCTCGAGGCAATCAGCCCCAGCATTTT
CSASLQGARGNQPQHF
>few|TRBV11-2|TRBD2|TRBJ2-3
TGTGCCAGCAGCCAGGGACTACCGGATACGCAGTATTTT
CASSQGLPDTQYF
>-|TRBV2|TRBD2|TRBJ2-3
TGTGCCAGCACCCTACTAGCGGCTAACACAGATACGCAGTATTTT
CASTLLAANTDTQYF
>-|TRBV5-4|-|TRBJ2-3
TGTGCCAGCAGCTTTGGTACTCTGCGGGGACGATCCACAGATACGCAGTATTTT
CASSFGTLRGRSTDTQYF
>-|TRBV6-1|-|TRBJ1-4
TGTGCCAGCAGTGTAGACAGGAGCAATGAAAAACTGTTTTTT
CASSVDRSNEKLFF
>few|TRBV20-1|-|TRBJ2-3
TGCAGTGCTAGACTGTATCGGGGGCCCACAGATACGCAGTATTTT
CSARLYRGPTDTQYF
>-|TRBV6-5|TRBD1|TRBJ1-1
TGTGCCAGCAGTTTACTTGTCAGGGGGGGAGACTCTGAAGCTTTCTTT
CASSLLVRGGDSEAFF
>few|TRBV20-1|TRBD2|TRBJ2-1
TGCATTGCTAGGAGTGCGCGGGGGGGACATGGTGAGCAGTTCTTC
CIARSARGGHGEQFF
>-|TRBV4-1|TRBD2|TRBJ2-3
TGCGCCAGCAGCCAACCGGGACTAGCGGACATAACAGATACGCAGTATTTT
CASSQPGLADITDTQYF
>-|TRBV3-1|-|TRBJ2-6
TGTGCCAGCAACACAAACTGGGGGTCAGGGGCCAACGTCCTGACTTTC
CASNTNWGSGANVLTF
>-|TRBV7-8|-|TRBJ2-7
TGTGCCAGCAGCTTAGAGGCCACAACGGGCCCCTACGAGCAGTACTTC
CASSLEATTGPYEQYF
>-|TRBV6-1|-|TRBJ2-3
TGTGCCAGCAGTGAAAGTTCCCGGGCCACAGATACGCAGTATTTT
CASSESSRATDTQYF
>few|TRBV11-2|-|TRBJ1-2
TGTGCCAGCAGCAGAGCTGGATATGGCTACACCTTC
CASSRAGYGYTF
>few|TRBV3-1|-|TRBJ2-7
TGTGCCAGCAGCCAGGGCCGTGGAGCTGGCGAGCAGTACTTC
CASSQGRGAGEQYF
>-|TRBV12-3/TRBV12-4|TRBD2|TRBJ2-2
TGTGCCAGCAGTGGGGGGGGTGCGGGAGTCATCACCGGGGAGCTGTTTTTT
CASSGGGAGVITGELFF
>once|TRBV27|-|TRBJ2-1
TGTGCCAGCAGAGACGGTGGCGGTTACTACAATGAGCAGTTCTTC
CASRDGGGYYNEQFF
>-|TRBV7-9|-|TRBJ2-4
TGTGCCAGCAGCCCGTCGGCTTATAGTGTCAAAAACATTCAGTACTTC
CASSPSAYSVKNIQYF